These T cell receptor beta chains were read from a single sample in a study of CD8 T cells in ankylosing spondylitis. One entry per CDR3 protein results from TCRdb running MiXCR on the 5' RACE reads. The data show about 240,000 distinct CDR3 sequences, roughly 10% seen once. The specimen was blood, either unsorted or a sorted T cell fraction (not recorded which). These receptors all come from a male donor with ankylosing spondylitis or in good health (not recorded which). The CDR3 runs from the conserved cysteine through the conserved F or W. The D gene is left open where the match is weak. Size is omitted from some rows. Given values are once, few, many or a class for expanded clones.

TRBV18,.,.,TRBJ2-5,CASSTGMGQETQYF,TGTGCCAGCTCAACAGGGATGGGGCAAGAGACCCAGTACTTC
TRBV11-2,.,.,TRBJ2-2,CASTNRGIDGELFF,TGTGCCAGCACCAACCGGGGGATTGACGGGGAGCTGTTTTTT
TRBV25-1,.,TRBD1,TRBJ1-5,CASSEGPGQGASEPQHF,TGTGCCAGCAGTGAAGGACCGGGACAGGGGGCTTCGGAGCCCCAGCATTTT
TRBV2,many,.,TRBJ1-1,CASIPRERTEAFF,TGTGCCAGCATCCCCAGGGAAAGGACTGAAGCTTTCTTT
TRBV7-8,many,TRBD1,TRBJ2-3,CASSLGGGADTQYF,TGTGCCAGCAGCTTAGGAGGGGGCGCAGATACGCAGTATTTT
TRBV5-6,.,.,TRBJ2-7,CASSGGTFYEQYF,TGTGCCAGCAGCGGGGGGACCTTCTACGAGCAGTACTTC
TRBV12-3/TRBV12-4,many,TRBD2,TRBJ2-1,CASSPGTSVHNEQFF,TGTGCCAGCAGTCCCGGGACTAGCGTCCACAATGAGCAGTTCTTC
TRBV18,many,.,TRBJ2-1,CASSPREATLFSMNEQFF,TGTGCCAGCTCACCACGAGAGGCTACCCTCTTTTCGATGAATGAGCAGTTCTTC
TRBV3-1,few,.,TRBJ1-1,CASSQVSRNTEAFF,TGTGCCAGCAGCCAAGTCTCGCGGAACACTGAAGCTTTCTTT
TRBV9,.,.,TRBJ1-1,CASSTAGEANTEAFF,TGTGCCAGCAGCACCGCAGGGGAGGCGAACACTGAAGCTTTCTTT
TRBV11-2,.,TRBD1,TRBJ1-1,CASSFGTGAPEAFF,TGTGCCAGCAGCTTTGGTACAGGGGCCCCTGAAGCTTTCTTT
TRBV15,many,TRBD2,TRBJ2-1,CATSDTIAGGYNEQFF,TGTGCCACCAGTGATACCATAGCGGGGGGCTACAATGAGCAGTTCTTC
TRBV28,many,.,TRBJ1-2,CASREIHGYTF,TGTGCCAGCAGGGAGATCCATGGCTACACCTTC
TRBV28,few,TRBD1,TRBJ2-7,CASSHARDRSFPYEQYF,TGTGCCAGCAGTCACGCCCGGGACAGGAGTTTCCCCTACGAGCAGTACTTC
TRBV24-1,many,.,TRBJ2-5,CATSDRDGQETQYF,TGTGCCACCAGTGACCGCGACGGGCAAGAGACCCAGTACTTC